The 28 T cell receptor beta chains given below trace back to one sample, sequenced in a study of regulatory T cells in long-lasting Graves disease (dated by TCRdb to the early 2020s). Per the publication, the time point label means: persistent/refractory GD, antithyroid drugs over 5 years with positive TRAb. For both TCR sequencing and RNA sequencing, RNA was extracted from PBMCs in TRIzol. Library method: multiplex PCR. Instrument used: Illumina HiSeq 4000. CDR3 regions were amplified by Arm-PCR with iRepertoire HTBI primers to construct TCR beta libraries. The raw public data were reprocessed by TCRdb itself: fastp quality trimming at Q25, MiXCR clonotype calling, in-frame beta chains only. Under each unique CDR3 protein, matching rows form one entry showing the most common genes and DNA. This sample is represented by under 500,000 distinct CDR3 sequences; less than 25% of them were singletons. The ten largest clones capture more than 20% of the sample.

Sample: peripheral blood mononuclear cells (PBMCs), taken when the disease was refractory, from a patient treated with antithyroid drugs. The receptor set was obtained from a female donor with Graves disease.

This clonotype occurred many times. The genes are TRBV15 and TRBJ1-2; TRBD1 matches 7 bases. Looked up from germline, CDR1 is LNHNV and CDR2 is YYDKDF (reference sequence). V lost 0 bases, J lost 5 bases, and 9 bases stayed unmatched. The CDR3 has 16 residues. Written as DNA, the CDR3 is TGTGCCACCAGCAGAGAATCGGGACAGTGGGCTTATGGCTACACCTTC. Protein sequence: CATSRESGQWAYGYTF. The full variable domain, with the rest looked up from reference TRBV15 and TRBJ1-2, is DAMVIQNPRYQVTQFGKPVTLSCSQTLNHNVMYWYQQKSSQAPKLLFHYYDKDFNNEADTPDNFQSRRPNTSFCFLDIRSPGLGDTAMYLCATSRESGQWAYGYTFGSGTRLTVV.

In its sample, this clonotype was seen a few times. The chain uses TRBV19 and TRBJ2-3, with 13 bases identical to TRBD2. Germline loops: CDR1 LNHDA, CDR2 SQIVND (reference sequence). Losses at the gene ends were 7 bases for V and 8 bases for J; bases not matched to a gene: 6. The CDR3 length is 14 residues. CDR3 region: CASTGLAGEVTQYF. CDR3 sequence (DNA): TGTGCCAGTACTGGACTAGCGGGAGAGGTTACGCAGTATTTT. Combining the CDR3 with reference TRBV19 and TRBJ2-3 gives the whole variable domain DGGITQSPKYLFRKEGQNVTLSCEQNLNHDAMYWYRQDPGQGLRLIYYSQIVNDFQKGDIAEGYSVSREKKESFPLTVTSAQKNPTAFYLCASTGLAGEVTQYFGPGTRLTVL.

In its sample, this clonotype was seen many times. The gene calls are TRBV12-3 or TRBV12-4 and TRBJ1-1, with D unresolved. The CDR3 is 14 amino acids. Trimming stripped 5 bases from V and 0 bases from J, with 10 bases between. CDR3 amino acids: CASSAGILNTEAFF. CDR3 nucleotides: TGTGCCAGCAGTGCCGGGATTCTGAACACTGAAGCTTTCTTT.

This chain links TRBV18 with TRBJ2-7; 7 bases align to TRBD1. The CDR3 loop spans 15 amino acids. CDR1 and CDR2 (germline): KGHSH, LQKENI. Trimming at V came to 6 bases and at J to 3 bases, leaving 11 bases not matched to a gene. The CDR3 is CASSPGGQDLYEQYF. The CDR3 DNA reads as TGTGCCAGCTCTCCAGGCGGACAGGACCTCTACGAGCAGTACTTC.

The V call is TRBV14, the J call TRBJ2-7, with D maybe TRBD2 (6 bases). The CDR3 length is 16 residues. V was cut by 0 bases and J by 3 bases, with 15 bases left in between. Germline-derived CDR1 and CDR2 are SGHDN and FVKESK. The CDR3 DNA reads TGTGCCAGCAGCCAAGATAATGGGAGGCAGGTCTACGAGCAGTACTTC. Its translation: CASSQDNGRQVYEQYF. The variable domain in full, completed from reference TRBV14 and TRBJ2-7, reads EAGVTQFPSHSVIEKGQTVTLRCDPISGHDNLYWYRRVMGKEIKFLLHFVKESKQDESGMPNNRFLAERTGGTYSTLKVQPAELEDSGVYFCASSQDNGRQVYEQYFGPGTRLTVT.

The genes are TRBV11-2 and TRBJ1-3; 10 bases map to TRBD1. The CDR3 runs 15 residues. V gave up 1 base and J gave up 8 bases; unmatched junction bases: 5. Germline loops: CDR1 SGHAT, CDR2 FQNNGV. The CDR3 DNA reads as TGTGCCAGCAGCTTAGCCGGGACAGGGGCGGACACCATATATTTT. Amino acids: CASSLAGTGADTIYF.

This clonotype was observed a single time. CDR3 sequence (DNA): TGTGCCTGGAGTCGCATCGGGACCCGCGTCTACGAGCAGTACTTC. Protein product: CAWSRIGTRVYEQYF. The chain joins TRBV30 to TRBJ2-7; the D gene could be TRBD1 or TRBD2 (5 bases each). Trimming pared 2 bases from V and 3 bases from J, leaving 17 bases between. This CDR3 contains 15 residues. CDR1 and CDR2 from the germline V gene are GTSNPN and SVGIG (reference sequence).

Ten or more counts support this clonotype. The chain recombines TRBV2 with TRBJ2-2; 8 positions agree with TRBD1. The germline V gene encodes CDR1 SNHLY and CDR2 FYNNEI. J was trimmed by 1 base and V by 4 bases; bases with no gene match: 2. The CDR3 extends over 15 amino acids. CDR3 in DNA: TGTGCCAGCAGTGTGGGGACAGGGAACACCGGGGAGCTGTTTTTT. This codes for CASSVGTGNTGELFF.

This chain connects TRBV28 to TRBJ2-3; unclear D gene. Trimming took 5 bases from V and 4 from J, leaving 13 bases between them. The V gene's germline CDR1 is MDHEN and CDR2 SYDVKM. This CDR3 has 14 amino acids. CDR3 in amino acids: CASSHATTPDTQYF. DNA of the CDR3: TGTGCCAGCAGTCATGCCACGACCCCAGATACGCAGTATTTT.

This chain joins TRBV29-1 and TRBJ1-1; D gene ambiguous. V was cut by 7 bases and J by 1 base, with 13 bases left in between. Germline assignment: CDR1 SQVTM and CDR2 ANQGSEA. This CDR3 has 13 residues. The CDR3 region is CSAQLSQNTEAFF. DNA for the CDR3: TGCAGCGCACAACTGTCACAGAACACTGAAGCTTTCTTT.

Relative to its sample, this clonotype is medium-sized. Written as DNA, the CDR3 is TGTGCCAGCAGCTTAGTAAATCAGAGGGTAGAGACCCAGTACTTC. It is translated as CASSLVNQRVETQYF. This chain connects TRBV7-2 to TRBJ2-5, with D perhaps matching TRBD2 (5 bases). Trimming removed 1 base from V and 4 bases from J, with 13 bases in between. The germline CDR1 and CDR2 sequences are SGHTA and FQGNSA. CDR3 length equals 15 residues.

The chain recombines TRBV6-5 with TRBJ2-7; TRBD2 aligns across 10 bases. This CDR3 comprises 15 residues. Germline values: CDR1 MNHEY, CDR2 SVGAGI. V trimming: 0 bases; J trimming: 6 bases; junction bases outside the gene matches: 5. CDR3 amino acids: CASSYSPSGSFEQYF. Here the CDR3 DNA reads TGTGCCAGCAGTTACTCTCCTAGCGGGAGCTTCGAGCAGTACTTC.

The chain joins TRBV12-3 or TRBV12-4 to TRBJ1-5, with D hard to call. The CDR3 is 13 residues long. The V and J ends lost 6 bases and 0 bases respectively, with 6 bases between them. The CDR3 region has the DNA TGTGCCAGCAGAAAAGATAGCAATCAGCCCCAGCATTTT. This encodes CASRKDSNQPQHF.

This chain links TRBV12-3 or TRBV12-4 with TRBJ1-5; TRBD1 might be the D (6 bases). CDR3 size: 14 residues. The germline V and J ends were trimmed by 6 bases and 5 bases, with 14 bases remaining between them. The CDR3 here is CASSPRGLDQPQHF. The CDR3 nucleotides read TGTGCCAGCAGCCCGAGGGGGTTGGATCAGCCCCAGCATTTT.

For the CDR3, the DNA is TGCAGTGCTAGCAGGCAGGCAAACTATGGCTACACCTTC. This encodes CSASRQANYGYTF. The chain has TRBV20-1 and TRBJ1-2; D remains unclear. The germline V gene encodes CDR1 DFQATT and CDR2 SNEGSKA (reference sequence). Trimming shortened V by 3 bases and J by 2 bases, and 10 bases separated the two germline ends. The CDR3 has 13 amino acids.

The chain employs TRBV29-1 and TRBJ2-7, with D tentatively TRBD2 (6 bases). Per germline, CDR1 SQVTM and CDR2 ANQGSEA. CDR3 size: 13 residues. V lost 4 bases, J lost 7 bases, and 17 bases lay in between. CDR3 bases: TGCAGCGTTGTGGGGAGCAGTGCGGGGGAGCAGTACTTC. Protein product: CSVVGSSAGEQYF.

The chain employs TRBV10-3 and TRBJ1-1, with D maybe TRBD1 (5 bases). The CDR3 extends over 13 amino acids. Germline V gives CDR1 ENHRY, CDR2 SYGVKD. Trimming cost V 10 bases and J 1 base, with 13 bases left between them. CDR3 sequence reads: CATRPGGNTEAFF. The CDR3 DNA follows: TGTGCCACCCGACCGGGGGGGAACACTGAAGCTTTCTTT.

The chain recombines TRBV7-2 with TRBJ2-4; D is possibly TRBD2 (6 bases). CDR3 size: 17 residues. Trimming took off 3 bases at V and 0 bases at J, with 15 bases between the two ends. The germline V gene encodes CDR1 SGHTA and CDR2 FQGNSA. In DNA, the CDR3 is TGTGCCAGCAGCTTGCGGGACGGGGGACTAGCCAAAAACATTCAGTACTTC. Its translation is CASSLRDGGLAKNIQYF.

This clonotype came up many times. At one end, the junction sequence differs from germline, possibly due to a read error. In DNA form, the CDR3 reads TGTGCCAGCAGTTCAGGGGGCTTAGCCAAAAACATTCAGTACTTC. It is translated as CASSSGGLAKNIQYF. The chain recombines TRBV5-1 with TRBJ2-4; 8 positions match TRBD1. Germline lookup yields CDR1 SGHRS and CDR2 YFSETQ. This CDR3 comprises 15 residues.

The table lists this clonotype with a few counts. The genes are TRBV7-3 and TRBJ2-3; 8 bases map to TRBD2. The V segment lost 5 bases and the J segment 1 base; nucleotides outside the gene matches: 8. Germline-derived CDR1 and CDR2 are SGHTA and FQGTGA. The CDR3 runs to 16 residues. The CDR3, as DNA: TGTGCCAGCAGCCCCGTGGCGGGAGGCCGCACAGATACGCAGTATTTT. This encodes CASSPVAGGRTDTQYF.

V gene TRBV2 combines with J gene TRBJ1-6; perhaps TRBD1 as D (5 bases). Germline CDR1 SNHLY, CDR2 FYNNEI. V lost 8 bases and J 14 bases, leaving 16 bases between the germline ends. The CDR3 sequence is 12 residues long. CDR3 region: CASGGRGNTLHF. The DNA of the CDR3 is TGTGCCAGCGGAGGGAGGGGAAACACCCTCCACTTT. Full variable domain (outside the CDR3, taken from reference TRBV2 and TRBJ1-6): EPEVTQTPSHQVTQMGQEVILRCVPISNHLYFYWYRQILGQKVEFLVSFYNNEISEKSEIFDDQFSVERPDGSNFTLKIRSTKLEDSAMYFCASGGRGNTLHFGNGTRLTVT.

The rearrangement uses TRBV3-1 and TRBJ2-7; 10 bases align to TRBD2. Germline V lookup: CDR1 LGHDT, CDR2 YNNKEL (reference sequence). This CDR3 is 22 amino acids long. Unmatched junction bases numbered 24, after V lost 4 bases and J lost 0 bases. The DNA of the CDR3 is TGTGCCAGCAGCCTATCAGGTCTAGCGGGAGTGAATTGGGGACTGACCTCCTACGAGCAGTACTTC. Protein product: CASSLSGLAGVNWGLTSYEQYF.

Only a few counts were recorded for this clonotype. V and J are TRBV4-1 and TRBJ2-5; TRBD2 matches at 7 bases. Germline V gene sequence: CDR1 MGHRA, CDR2 YSYEKL. The length of the CDR3 is 15 residues. With V trimmed by 1 base and J by 5 bases, 7 bases remained unmatched. CDR3 DNA sequence: TGCGCCAGCAGCCAAGGGGAGGGAGCTGGGGAGACCCAGTACTTC. Protein: CASSQGEGAGETQYF.

This chain connects TRBV29-1 to TRBJ1-1; no clear D gene. Germline CDR1 is SQVTM and CDR2 is ANQGSEA. The CDR3 has 11 residues. With 4 bases removed from V and 5 bases from J, the gap between germline ends came to 8 bases. The CDR3 nucleotides read TGCAGCGTTGTAAGATTAACTGAAGCTTTCTTT. Its translation is CSVVRLTEAFF.

This clonotype was counted ten times or more. V is TRBV6-2 or TRBV6-3 and J is TRBJ1-5; 10 bases are shared with TRBD1. V was pared by 5 bases and J by 3 bases, with 7 bases of the junction left unmatched. Germline V lookup: CDR1 MNHEY, CDR2 SVGEGT. This CDR3 has 16 amino acids. CDR3 residues: CASSTSGTGDNQPQHF. In nucleotides, the CDR3 is TGTGCCAGCAGTACCTCCGGGACAGGGGACAATCAGCCCCAGCATTTT.

The table lists this clonotype with a few counts. The rearrangement links TRBV28 to TRBJ2-3; D not certain. Trimming removed 2 bases from V and 2 bases from J, with 5 bases in between. Germline CDR1 MDHEN, CDR2 SYDVKM. The CDR3 length is 13 residues. The CDR3 coding sequence is TGTGCCAGCAGTTTACGGAACACAGATACGCAGTATTTT. It yields the protein CASSLRNTDTQYF. Drawing the rest from reference TRBV28 and TRBJ2-3, the complete variable domain is DVKVTQSSRYLVKRTGEKVFLECVQDMDHENMFWYRQDPGLGLRLIYFSYDVKMKEKGDIPEGYSVSREKKERFSLILESASTNQTSMYLCASSLRNTDTQYFGPGTRLTVL.

The chain recombines TRBV7-9 with TRBJ2-3; 10 bases align to TRBD2. Trimming at V came to 5 bases and at J to 2 bases, leaving 4 bases not matched to a gene. Germline CDR1 SEHNR, CDR2 FQNEAQ (reference sequence). The CDR3 has 15 residues. The CDR3 reads CASSTTSGATDTQYF. In DNA form, the CDR3 reads TGTGCCAGCAGCACCACTAGCGGGGCCACAGATACGCAGTATTTT.

This chain uses TRBV2 with TRBJ2-3; 7 positions match TRBD1. This CDR3 spans 15 amino acids. V was clipped by 7 bases and J by 0 bases; unmatched bases: 7. Germline V CDR1 and CDR2: SNHLY, FYNNEI. CDR3 nucleotide sequence: TGTGCCAGCAACCCGGGACAGCTTAGCACAGATACGCAGTATTTT. Protein product: CASNPGQLSTDTQYF.